This T cell receptor (beta chain) is from a study of blood T cell repertoires in COVID-19. On the study more broadly: Both acute and convalescent COVID-19 samples were obtained from the United States, Italy and Spain. T cells, B-cell-depleted T cells, or PBMCs supplied cDNA or gDNA.

Source study methods: It was from reference gene primer amplification that nucleated cell counts were estimated. Here immunoSEQ multiplex PCR was the method, and the copy in TCRdb shows in-frame clones only, minus some. The D gene and trimming were derived from the DNA, and the V and J assignments and clone size from that table. Among roughly 85,000 clones listed, over 70% were seen once. This CDR3 has 15 residues. CDR1 and CDR2 from the germline V gene are SGHNT and YYREEE (reference sequence). A remark on this clone: A junction end diverges from the germline sequence, so it may reflect a read error.

V gene TRBV5-4 combines with J gene TRBJ1-1; tentative D call: TRBD1 (5 bases). Sequencing input: peripheral blood. The TCR sequence derives from a human donor in a cohort sampled during active COVID-19. CDR3 sequence: CARSRGGEPRTEAFF. CDR3 DNA sequence: TGTGCCCGCAGCCGGGGGGGGGAACCGAGGACTGAAGCTTTCTTT.